This T cell receptor (beta chain) is from a study of T cell repertoires in cytomegalovirus infection. Study summary: Peptides in the study included HLA-C-restricted and HLA-B-restricted CMV epitopes. Based on public TCR beta signatures, there were indications of CMV infection and of a matching HLA type. Whole-study findings and limits: There were carriers of CMV plus the relevant HLA, and cumulative public TCR beta family frequency identified them.

TCRdb analysed the reads with MiXCR anew, one entry per CDR3 protein. The sample has approximately 730,000 distinct CDR3 sequences, approximately 33% seen once; the top ten hold around a sixth. This clonotype was observed a few times. Its antigen is undetermined. V lost 5 bases to trimming and J lost 0 bases; unmatched junction nucleotides: 5. The CDR3 covers 16 residues. CDR1 is MDHEN, CDR2 SYDVKM, per germline. The genes are TRBV28 and TRBJ2-4, with 9 bases aligning to TRBD2. The sequence derives from a human donor in good health (CMV status not recorded). Some clones in this sample may be carry-over from other donors' samples. The starting material was cultured PBMCs, obtained from culture after CMV antigen stimulation. This CDR3 is CASSEGGGGAKNIQYF. The CDR3 DNA follows: TGTGCCAGCAGTGAGGGCGGGGGGGGAGCCAAAAACATTCAGTACTTC.